Described below is a single TCR beta chain sequence and its context. The antigen is unknown. TCRdb fed the reads into MiXCR, producing one record per CDR3 protein. Among about 230,000 distinct CDR3 sequences listed, 6.5% were seen once. These data come from a study of T cell repertoires in cytomegalovirus infection. As for the study in general: The public TCR beta signatures pointed to both CMV infection and matching HLA type. Study outcomes and limitations: The ex vivo response showed dominance by HLA-C-restricted CMV-specific TCR beta clonotypes. Summed frequency of shared TCR beta families picked out CMV carriers who also had the relevant HLA.

Sequencing was done on a sample of PBMCs. The receptor's source is a human donor in good health (CMV status not recorded). Some clones in this sample may be carry-over from other donors' samples.

The CDR3 nucleotides are TGCGCCAGCAGCTTTAGCGGTGAGGGCGCCGGGGAGCTGTTTTTT. Its translation: CASSFSGEGAGELFF. The chain carries TRBV5-1 and TRBJ2-2, with D possibly TRBD2 on 6 matching bases. V lost 2 bases, J lost 6 bases, and 14 bases lay in between. The germline CDR1 and CDR2 sequences are SGHRS and YFSETQ. This CDR3 has 15 residues. The variable domain in full, completed from reference TRBV5-1 and TRBJ2-2, reads KAGVTQTPRYLIKTRGQQVTLSCSPISGHRSVSWYQQTPGQGLQFLFEYFSETQRNKGNFPGRFSGRQFSNSRSEMNVSTLELGDSALYLCASSFSGEGAGELFFGEGSRLTVL.